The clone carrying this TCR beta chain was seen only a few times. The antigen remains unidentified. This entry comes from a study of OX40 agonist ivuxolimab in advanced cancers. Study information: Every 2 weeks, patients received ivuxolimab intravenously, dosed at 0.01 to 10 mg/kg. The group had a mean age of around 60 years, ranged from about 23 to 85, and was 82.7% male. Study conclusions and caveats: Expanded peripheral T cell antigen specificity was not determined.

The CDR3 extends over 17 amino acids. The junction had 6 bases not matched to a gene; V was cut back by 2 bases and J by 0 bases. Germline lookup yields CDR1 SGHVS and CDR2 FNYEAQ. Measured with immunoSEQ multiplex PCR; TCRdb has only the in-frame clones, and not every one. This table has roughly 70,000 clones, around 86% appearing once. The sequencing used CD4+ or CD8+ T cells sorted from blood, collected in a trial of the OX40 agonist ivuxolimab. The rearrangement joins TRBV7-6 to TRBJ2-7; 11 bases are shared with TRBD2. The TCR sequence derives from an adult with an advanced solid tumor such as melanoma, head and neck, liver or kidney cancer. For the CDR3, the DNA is TGTGCCAGCAGCTTAAGGAGTGGGACTAGCGGCTCCTACGAGCAGTACTTC. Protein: CASSLRSGTSGSYEQYF.